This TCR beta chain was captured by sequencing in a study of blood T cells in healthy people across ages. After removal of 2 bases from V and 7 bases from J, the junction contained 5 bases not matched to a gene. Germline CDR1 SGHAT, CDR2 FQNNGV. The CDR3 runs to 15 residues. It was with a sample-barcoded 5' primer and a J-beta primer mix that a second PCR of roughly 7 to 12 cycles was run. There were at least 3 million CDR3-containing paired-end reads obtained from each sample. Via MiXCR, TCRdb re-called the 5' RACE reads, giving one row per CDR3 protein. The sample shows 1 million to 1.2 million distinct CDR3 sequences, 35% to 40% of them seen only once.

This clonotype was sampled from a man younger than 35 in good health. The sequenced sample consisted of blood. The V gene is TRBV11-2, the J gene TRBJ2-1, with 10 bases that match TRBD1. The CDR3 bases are TGTGCCAGCAGCTTACGGACAGGGGGAGGGAATGAGCAGTTCTTC. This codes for CASSLRTGGGNEQFF.